This T cell receptor beta chain appears in the sequencing data of a study of graft-versus-host responses after intestinal transplantation. Findings and caveats of the study: Across patients carrying graft-donor T cell macrochimerism, allografts held high graft-versus-host to host-versus-graft clonal ratios.

Processing was applied to graft tissue in order to liberate intraepithelial and lamina propria lymphocytes. With regard to this clone: Antigen unknown.

Here immunoSEQ multiplex PCR was the method, and the copy in TCRdb shows in-frame clones only, minus some. The sample holds about 8,100 clones, 55% to 75% seen once. The starting material was ileum tissue, obtained approximately 460 days after transplant. The sequence came from a human patient who received an intestinal transplant, so some T cells may come from the graft donor.

The CDR3 DNA is TGTGCCAGCAAGCATGGGAGGGCTAGCACTGAAGCTTTCTTT. Its translation: CASKHGRASTEAFF. The chain has TRBV6-6 and TRBJ1-1; D uncertain. CDR1 is MNHNY and CDR2 is SVGAGI in the germline V gene (reference sequence). The V and J ends lost 7 bases and 4 bases respectively, with 16 bases between them. CDR3 length equals 14 residues.